The clone carrying this TCR beta chain was seen at least ten times. What it binds is not known. Unique molecular identifiers were built into the TCR beta cDNA libraries. Some 500,000 cDNA molecules came from around 1 to 9.1 million T cells. TCRdb reprocessed the PCR reads with MiXCR, giving one entry per CDR3 protein. Seen here are hundreds of thousands of distinct CDR3 sequences, 36% observed once, and the top ten hold approximately 4.6%. The germline CDR1 and CDR2 sequences are SGHTA and FQGNSA. Between the trimmed V and J ends, which lost 0 bases and 10 bases, there was a span of 14 bases. The CDR3 spans 14 residues. This specimen comes from a study of post-analysis software for immune sequencing data. In the study overall: Clinical courses comprised relapsing-remitting, secondary progressive and progressive-relapsing multiple sclerosis. Whole-study findings and limits: Patients showed TRBV5-6, TRBV5-1 and TRBV20-1 among five TRBV segments more frequent than in controls. Significantly decreased normalized Chao1 diversity was recorded for multiple sclerosis patients relative to controls. Analysis by F measure revealed that same-batch samples clustered strongly together.

The chain couples TRBV7-2 to TRBJ2-3, with TRBD1 as a possible D gene (5 bases). This TCR was sampled from a girl between 5 and 17 years old with multiple sclerosis. Sequenced: blood. CDR3 coding DNA: TGTGCCAGCAGCTTAGCGGGGCTCTCCTCCTCGCAGTATTTT. This sequence encodes CASSLAGLSSSQYF. The full variable domain, its missing parts supplied by reference TRBV7-2 and TRBJ2-3, is GAGVSQSPSNKVTEKGKDVELRCDPISGHTALYWYRQSLGQGLEFLIYFQGNSAPDKSGLPSDRFSAERTGGSVSTLTIQRTQQEDSAVYLCASSLAGLSSSQYFGPGTRLTVL.